These 5 T cell receptor beta chains originate from one sample sequenced in a study of regulatory and conventional T cells in RAG deficiency. Libraries were prepared by immunoSEQ multiplex PCR; TCRdb keeps only in-frame clonotypes and omits some of them. The table has about 400 clones, approximately 44% seen once; the top ten hold around 47%. The sequenced sample was CD8+ T cells sorted from blood. The receptors originated from a human donor with RAG deficiency presenting as severe combined immunodeficiency.

By sample fraction, this clone is hyperexpanded. V gene TRBV27 combines with J gene TRBJ2-2; D gene uncertain. Germline CDR1 MNHEY, CDR2 SMNVEV (reference sequence). The CDR3 runs 11 residues. V was trimmed by 2 bases and J by 5 bases, leaving 0 bases between them. The CDR3 DNA reads as TGTGCCAGCAGTTTAACCGGGGAGCTGTTTTTT. Amino acid sequence: CASSLTGELFF.

The chain links TRBV6-6 to TRBJ2-2; D remains ambiguous. CDR1 and CDR2 (germline): MNHNY, SVGAGI (reference sequence). The CDR3 runs 10 residues. Trimming stripped 8 bases from V and 6 bases from J, with 4 bases between. CDR3 in amino acids: CASWAGELFF. The CDR3 DNA sequence: TGTGCCAGCTGGGCCGGGGAGCTGTTTTTT.

By its share, this clone is large (0.1 to 1%). The chain joins TRBV7-2 to TRBJ1-2; D unresolved. Germline V gene lookup returns CDR1 SGHTA and CDR2 FQGNSA. The CDR3 extends over 13 amino acids. Trimming cost V 2 bases and J 4 bases, with 8 bases left between them. CDR3 in DNA: TGTGCCAGCAGCTTAATCGTTATCTATGGCTACACCTTC. Its translation is CASSLIVIYGYTF.

The rearrangement joins TRBV4-1 to TRBJ2-7; unclear D gene. Trimming removed 2 bases from V and 2 bases from J, with 1 base in between. Germline loops: CDR1 MGHRA, CDR2 YSYEKL. This CDR3 is built from 11 residues. CDR3 amino acids: CASSQTYEQYF. DNA for the CDR3: TGCGCCAGCAGCCAAACCTACGAGCAGTACTTC.

This chain joins TRBV9 and TRBJ2-2; the D gene could be TRBD1 or TRBD2 (6 bases each). CDR1 and CDR2 (germline): SGDLS, YYNGEE. Trimming shortened V by 7 bases and J by 4 bases, and 14 bases separated the two germline ends. The CDR3 contains 14 residues. CDR3 nucleotides: TGTGCCAGCGGAAAGGGGGGTGGCACCGGGGAGCTGTTTTTT. This translates into CASGKGGGTGELFF.